This T cell receptor (beta chain) appears in the sequencing data of a study of T cells in tuberculosis. Study-level background: The T cells targeted glucose monomycolate, a mycobacterial lipid, via CD1B. Study conclusions and caveats: Smaller distances to GMM-specific TCRs suggested their expansion in active tuberculosis.

Data came from immunoSEQ multiplex PCR; TCRdb stores just in-frame clones and leaves some out. The top ten clones hold 6.5% to 8% of a sample with 25,000 to 35,000 clones, approximately 93% of them seen once. Trimming cost V 5 bases and J 2 bases; bases outside gene matches: 4. Germline CDR1 SGHTA, CDR2 FQGTGA. The CDR3 covers 16 residues. With respect to this clone: Its antigen remains unidentified.

V and J are TRBV7-3 and TRBJ2-3; 13 nucleotides align to TRBD2. Sequences were obtained from PBMCs. This clonotype was obtained from a donor between 10 and 35 years old with latent tuberculosis or without tuberculosis infection. The CDR3: CASSLGLAGVTDTQYF. The CDR3 DNA sequence: TGTGCCAGCAGCCTAGGACTAGCGGGAGTCACAGATACGCAGTATTTT. Complete variable domain (other parts from reference TRBV7-3 and TRBJ2-3): GAGVSQTPSNKVTEKGKYVELRCDPISGHTALYWYRQSLGQGPEFLIYFQGTGAADDSGLPNDRFFAVRPEGSVSTLKIQRTERGDSAVYLCASSLGLAGVTDTQYFGPGTRLTVL.